The next 28 T cell receptor beta chains were all read from a single sample in a study of T cells in Graves' hyperthyroidism and ophthalmopathy. RNA transcripts yielded amplified TCR beta CDR3 regions. The HTBI set primed first-round TCR CDR3 RT-PCR. TCRdb called the multiplex PCR reads again in MiXCR, with one record for every CDR3 protein. The sample includes approximately 610,000 distinct CDR3 sequences, about 15% seen only once; the top ten take about 3.9%. Input material: blood. The source of these receptors is a woman in her thirties or forties with Graves' ophthalmopathy.

This clonotype came up many times. The chain combines TRBV5-1 with TRBJ1-1; D call uncertain. The CDR3 is 15 amino acids. V was cut by 0 bases and J by 1 base, with 10 bases left in between. Germline V lookup: CDR1 SGHRS, CDR2 YFSETQ. CDR3 nucleotides: TGCGCCAGCAGCTTGGATCGGACGGGGAACACTGAAGCTTTCTTT. It codes for CASSLDRTGNTEAFF.

In its sample, this clonotype was seen a few times. The chain couples TRBV5-6 to TRBJ1-5; D not resolved. The CDR3 totals 16 residues. V was clipped by 4 bases and J by 5 bases, with 19 bases between them. Germline lookup yields CDR1 SGHDT and CDR2 YYEEEE. The CDR3 reads CASSLGRGYGYQPQHF. CDR3 nucleotide sequence: TGTGCCAGCAGCCTTGGACGCGGGTATGGATATCAGCCCCAGCATTTT.

This clonotype was seen more than once but under ten times. Germline is not matched at one junction end, which may reflect a read error. The chain is built from TRBV9 and TRBJ2-1; maybe TRBD2 (6 bases). The CDR3 has 17 residues. Germline values: CDR1 SGDLS, CDR2 YYNGEE. The CDR3 loop is CASSVEGAGFSNNEQFF. Written as DNA, the CDR3 is TGTGCCAGCAGCGTAGAAGGGGCGGGATTCTCCAACAATGAGCAGTTCTTC.

This clonotype appeared a few times. Germline is not matched at one junction end, which may reflect a read error. This chain's CDR3 is CASSPTSTRTNTGELFF. The CDR3 bases are TGTGCCAGCAGCCCCACGTCGACTAGGACGAACACCGGGGAACTGTTTTTT. The chain links TRBV11-1 to TRBJ2-2; the D gene is possibly TRBD2 (6 bases). CDR1 is SGHAT and CDR2 is FQDESV in the germline V gene (reference sequence). This CDR3 contains 17 residues.

This clonotype was found many times. The chain links TRBV6-1 to TRBJ2-6; D tentatively reads TRBD1 or TRBD2 (5 bases each). The CDR3 is 14 residues long. V was shortened by 8 bases and J by 4 bases, with 12 bases between the two germline ends. CDR1 is MNHNS and CDR2 is SASEGT in the germline V gene. CDR3 coding DNA: TGTGCCAGCCGCCCCGGGGCCGGGGCCAACGTCCTGACTTTC. It yields the protein CASRPGAGANVLTF.

This clonotype showed up many times. The V call is TRBV27, the J call TRBJ1-1; a weak D match, TRBD1 (6 bases). V was cut by 6 bases and J by 8 bases, with 22 bases left in between. Looked up from germline, CDR1 is MNHEY and CDR2 is SMNVEV (reference sequence). This CDR3 spans 15 amino acids. CDR3 DNA: TGTGCCAGCAGGTCTCCCGTACGGGACAATCAGGAAGCTTTCTTT. Translation gives CASRSPVRDNQEAFF.

This clonotype was counted many times. The chain employs TRBV7-9 and TRBJ2-7; no firm D call. CDR3 length: 13 residues. V lost 5 bases to trimming and J lost 0 bases, with 8 bases between them. Germline CDR1 SEHNR, CDR2 FQNEAQ (reference sequence). The CDR3 sequence: CASSLKSSYEQYF. DNA for the CDR3: TGTGCCAGCAGCCTCAAGAGCTCCTACGAGCAGTACTTC.

CDR3 coding DNA: TGCGCCAGCAGCGTAGGTAGCGGGAGCTCCTACGAGCAGTACTTC. Translation: CASSVGSGSSYEQYF. The gene calls are TRBV5-1 and TRBJ2-7, with TRBD2 matching over 9 bases. Germline trimming cut 4 bases from V and 0 bases from J; bases unmatched to any gene: 5. The CDR3 runs 15 residues. Germline V lookup: CDR1 SGHRS, CDR2 YFSETQ.

This clonotype occurred many times. The chain uses TRBV6-2 or TRBV6-3 and TRBJ1-1; a weak D match, TRBD1 (5 bases). Per germline, CDR1 MNHEY and CDR2 SVGEGT. V dropped 2 bases and J dropped 2 bases, with 12 bases sitting between them. The CDR3 is made up of 15 amino acids. In DNA form, the CDR3 reads TGTGCCAGCAGTTACGGGGGAAGGGGAAACACTGAAGCTTTCTTT. The encoded protein is CASSYGGRGNTEAFF.

The table lists this clonotype with many counts. J is TRBJ2-7 and V is TRBV4-2; 14 positions match TRBD2. From germline, CDR1 is LGHNA and CDR2 YNFKEQ. The CDR3 has 16 amino acids. Trimming cost V 1 base and J 4 bases; bases outside gene matches: 3. The CDR3 DNA reads TGTGCCAGCAGCCAAGTGGGACTAGCGGGAGTGTACGAGCAGTACTTC. Protein sequence: CASSQVGLAGVYEQYF.

In this sample, this clonotype turned up a few times. This sequence joins TRBV5-1 and TRBJ2-3; D may be TRBD2 (6 bases). V shed 3 bases and J shed 0 bases, with 17 bases lying between them. CDR1 and CDR2 from the germline V gene are SGHRS and YFSETQ. The CDR3 length is 17 residues. The CDR3, as DNA: TGCGCCAGCAGCTCCGCGGGGTTCCCTTATAGCACAGATACGCAGTATTTT. It encodes CASSSAGFPYSTDTQYF. Together with reference TRBV5-1 and TRBJ2-3, the CDR3 gives the full variable domain: KAGVTQTPRYLIKTRGQQVTLSCSPISGHRSVSWYQQTPGQGLQFLFEYFSETQRNKGNFPGRFSGRQFSNSRSEMNVSTLELGDSALYLCASSSAGFPYSTDTQYFGPGTRLTVL.

The genes are TRBV6-2 or TRBV6-3 and TRBJ2-2; 11 positions match TRBD2. The V gene's germline CDR1 is MNHEY and CDR2 SVGEGT. J lost 4 bases, V lost 3 bases, and 7 bases had no gene match. The CDR3 has 17 residues. CDR3 sequence: CASSYSTSGSFTGELFF. The CDR3 DNA reads TGTGCCAGCAGTTATTCCACTAGCGGGAGTTTCACCGGGGAGCTGTTTTTT.

This clonotype was counted at least ten times. The chain recombines TRBV12-3 or TRBV12-4 with TRBJ2-3; 9 positions match TRBD2. V shed 9 bases, J shed 6 bases, and the junction held 4 bases outside the gene matches. The CDR3 is 12 amino acids. CDR3 nucleotides: TGTGCCAGTCTAGCGGGATCTGATACGCAGTATTTT. Its translation: CASLAGSDTQYF.

The sample holds many counts of this clonotype. This chain uses TRBV6-2 or TRBV6-3 with TRBJ2-7; 12 bases line up with TRBD2. J gave up 5 bases and V 4 bases, and 6 bases lay outside the gene matches. Per the germline V gene, CDR1 is MNHEY and CDR2 is SVGEGT. The CDR3 contains 15 residues. In DNA, the CDR3 is TGTGCCAGCAGTTCTCTAGCGGGAGGGCACGACGAGCAGTACTTC. It translates to CASSSLAGGHDEQYF.

Ten or more counts support this clonotype. The chain is built from TRBV29-1 and TRBJ1-1; D is unclear. The germline V gene has CDR1 SQVTM and CDR2 ANQGSEA. Trimming shortened V by 0 bases and J by 0 bases, and 8 bases separated the two germline ends. The CDR3 loop spans 14 amino acids. In DNA form, the CDR3 reads TGCAGCGTTGAAGATGAGGGAATGAACACTGAAGCTTTCTTT. This codes for CSVEDEGMNTEAFF. Full variable domain (outside the CDR3, taken from reference TRBV29-1 and TRBJ1-1): SAVISQKPSRDICQRGTSLTIQCQVDSQVTMMFWYRQQPGQSLTLIATANQGSEATYESGFVIDKFPISRPNLTFSTLTVSNMSPEDSSIYLCSVEDEGMNTEAFFGQGTRLTVV.

This clonotype was seen many times. This chain connects TRBV6-5 to TRBJ2-2; 10 bases match TRBD1. The CDR3 spans 13 residues. Looked up from germline, CDR1 is MNHEY and CDR2 is SVGAGI. Unmatched junction bases numbered 4, after V lost 6 bases and J lost 9 bases. This chain's CDR3 is CASRGTGVRELFF. The DNA of the CDR3 is TGTGCCAGCAGAGGGACAGGGGTTCGGGAGCTGTTTTTT.

This clonotype was observed at least ten times. The CDR3 DNA sequence: TGTGCCAGCAGTGTGACTAGCGGGTTCTCCTACGAGCAGTACTTC. Amino acids: CASSVTSGFSYEQYF. The chain employs TRBV2 and TRBJ2-7, with 10 bases aligning to TRBD2. This CDR3 has 15 amino acids. CDR1 and CDR2 from the germline V gene are SNHLY and FYNNEI. Losses at the gene ends were 4 bases for V and 0 bases for J; bases not matched to a gene: 3. Full variable domain (rest looked up from reference TRBV2 and TRBJ2-7): EPEVTQTPSHQVTQMGQEVILRCVPISNHLYFYWYRQILGQKVEFLVSFYNNEISEKSEIFDDQFSVERPDGSNFTLKIRSTKLEDSAMYFCASSVTSGFSYEQYFGPGTRLTVT.

V is TRBV12-3 or TRBV12-4 and J is TRBJ1-5, with D possibly TRBD1 on 6 matching bases. Trimming removed 6 bases at V and 4 bases at J, with 16 bases between. CDR3 size: 15 residues. In DNA, the CDR3 is TGTGCCAGCAGGGCCACAGGGTTAGGTAATCAGCCCCAGCATTTT. This sequence encodes CASRATGLGNQPQHF.

This clonotype was seen only a few times. The V and J genes are TRBV7-9 and TRBJ1-5; possibly TRBD1 for D (5 bases). V was shortened by 1 base and J by 9 bases, with 10 bases between the two germline ends. Per the germline V gene, CDR1 is SEHNR and CDR2 is FQNEAQ (reference sequence). The CDR3 is 13 amino acids. The CDR3 DNA reads TGTGCCAGCAGCTTAGGCCAGGGTTCGCCCCAGCATTTT. Amino acid sequence: CASSLGQGSPQHF.

A few counts support this clonotype. The rearrangement links TRBV15 to TRBJ2-7; 10 bases align to TRBD1. Trimming at V came to 0 bases and at J to 1 base, leaving 6 bases not matched to a gene. This CDR3 has 17 amino acids. In germline, CDR1 is LNHNV, CDR2 YYDKDF (reference sequence). The CDR3 region has the DNA TGTGCCACCAGCAGAGATCTTGACAGGGGGCTTTCCTACGAGCAGTACTTC. Its protein is CATSRDLDRGLSYEQYF.

At least ten counts were recorded for this clonotype. V usage is TRBV19 and J usage is TRBJ1-2; possibly TRBD1 for D (6 bases). The germline V gene has CDR1 LNHDA and CDR2 SQIVND (reference sequence). V lost 3 bases to trimming and J lost 5 bases, with 7 bases between them. CDR3 size: 12 residues. CDR3 nucleotides: TGTGCCAGTAGTATGGACAGATATGGCTACACCTTC. Its protein product is CASSMDRYGYTF.

This clonotype has a count of ten or more. The chain is built from TRBV7-9 and TRBJ2-5; tentative D call: TRBD1 (5 bases). There are 14 residues in the CDR3. The germline V and J ends were trimmed by 5 bases and 4 bases, with 14 bases remaining between them. Germline V gene lookup returns CDR1 SEHNR and CDR2 FQNEAQ (reference sequence). CDR3 DNA: TGTGCCAGCAGCCAGGGCAGGGAACGAGAGACCCAGTACTTC. Translated, it gives CASSQGRERETQYF.

This clonotype has ten or more counts. The chain couples TRBV20-1 to TRBJ2-7; D not resolved. This CDR3 region has 12 residues. CDR1 and CDR2 (germline): DFQATT, SNEGSKA (reference sequence). Trimming removed 0 bases from V and 7 bases from J, with 10 bases in between. The CDR3 spells CSAREPRREQYF. CDR3 bases: TGCAGTGCTAGAGAGCCCAGACGGGAGCAGTACTTC.

At least ten counts were recorded for this clonotype. V usage is TRBV19 and J usage is TRBJ2-5; the D gene is possibly TRBD2 (6 bases). Germline loops: CDR1 LNHDA, CDR2 SQIVND (reference sequence). Deletions cut 6 bases from V and 10 bases from J, with 18 bases between. The CDR3 totals 13 residues. In DNA form, the CDR3 reads TGTGCCAGTAGCCACGGAGGGGCCCGGGGCCAGTACTTC. Amino acids: CASSHGGARGQYF.

This rearrangement joins TRBV20-1 to TRBJ2-7; TRBD2 aligns across 11 bases. With V trimmed by 6 bases and J by 4 bases, 8 bases remained unmatched. The CDR3 contains 14 residues. CDR1 is DFQATT, CDR2 SNEGSKA, per germline (reference sequence). CDR3 protein: CSATTSSGRYEQYF. CDR3 nucleotide sequence: TGCAGTGCCACCACCTCTAGCGGGAGGTACGAGCAGTACTTC.

This clonotype was seen at least ten times. The J gene is TRBJ2-7, the V gene TRBV7-2; the D gene could be TRBD1 or TRBD2 (5 bases each). CDR1 and CDR2 from the germline V gene are SGHTA and FQGNSA. The germline V and J ends were trimmed by 4 bases and 0 bases, with 10 bases remaining between them. The CDR3 is made up of 14 amino acids. The CDR3 DNA follows: TGTGCCAGCAGCTCGGGACGGCTCTCCTACGAGCAGTACTTC. Its translation: CASSSGRLSYEQYF.

This clonotype appeared many times. The chain is built from TRBV11-2 and TRBJ2-7; D is possibly TRBD2 (6 bases). CDR3 length: 15 amino acids. From germline, CDR1 is SGHAT and CDR2 FQNNGV. Trimming took off 0 bases at V and 5 bases at J, with 14 bases between the two ends. The CDR3 nucleotides are TGTGCCAGCAGCTTAGACCGTTATCGGGGGAACGAGCAGTACTTC. Protein product: CASSLDRYRGNEQYF. Based on the CDR3 plus reference TRBV11-2 and TRBJ2-7, the full variable domain is EAGVAQSPRYKIIEKRQSVAFWCNPISGHATLYWYQQILGQGPKLLIQFQNNGVVDDSQLPKDRFSAERLKGVDSTLKIQPAKLEDSAVYLCASSLDRYRGNEQYFGPGTRLTVT.

This clonotype has a count of ten or more. The V call is TRBV7-8, the J call TRBJ2-5; maybe TRBD1 (8 bases). Germline V gives CDR1 SGHVS, CDR2 FQNEAQ. The CDR3 spans 14 residues. Trimming stripped 5 bases from V and 4 bases from J, with 14 bases between. CDR3 DNA: TGTGCCAGCAGCCCACAGGGGGGGGCAGAGACCCAGTACTTC. Amino acids: CASSPQGGAETQYF.